This T cell receptor beta chain came from a study of cytomegalovirus exposure and HLA in healthy donors. Study-wide results and caveats: Sequencing likely caused a cluster of highly shared sequence variants. In a later analysis, the majority of CMV-associated beta chains seemingly showed HLA restriction. TCR beta chains numbering some 160 were designated cytomegalovirus-associated.

This PCR relied on a set of 60 Vbeta primers and 13 Jbeta primers. Assay used: immunoSEQ multiplex PCR; TCRdb lists only in-frame clones, some missing. The table has about 200,000 clones, 78% seen once. Though probably carrying unrecorded immune exposures, donors were nominally healthy at sampling. The germline V and J ends were trimmed by 3 bases and 2 bases, with 10 bases remaining between them. The CDR3 loop spans 15 amino acids. Germline V gene lookup returns CDR1 KGHSH and CDR2 LQKENI. This clone has only a few counts. Its antigen is as yet unknown. This rearrangement joins TRBV18 to TRBJ1-4, with D maybe TRBD1 (6 bases). The sequencing input was PBMCs. The TCR originated in a male donor in good health and CMV-seronegative. The CDR3: CASSPQGKTNEKLFF. The DNA of the CDR3 is TGTGCCAGCTCACCCCAGGGGAAGACTAATGAAAAACTGTTTTTT.